These 13 T cell receptor beta chains share one sample of origin, sequenced in a study of CD8+ T cells in alopecia areata. cDNA serving as the sequencing template came from extracted, reverse transcribed RNA. Profiling relied on immunoSEQ multiplex PCR, and the TCRdb table lists in-frame clones only, not all of them. The table has about 210,000 clones, over 60% seen once. This sample's treatment: oral pan-JAK inhibitor, 5-10 mg twice daily. The sample in question was CD4+ T cells sorted from blood, obtained at approximately week 45, from a patient treated with tofacitinib. The source is a human donor with alopecia areata.

In DNA, the CDR3 is TGTGCCAGCAGTGAGCCGGGAAGGCGAGCACAGTACTTC. Residues: CASSEPGRRAQYF. This chain uses TRBV25-1 with TRBJ2-7; D perhaps matches TRBD2 (5 bases). CDR3 size: 13 residues. Trimming removed 3 bases at V and 10 bases at J, with 16 bases between. Germline V gene data show CDR1 as MGHDK and CDR2 as SYGVNS.

This clone was counted a few times. The chain is built from TRBV30 and TRBJ2-3, with D uncertain. The V and J ends lost 3 bases and 2 bases respectively, with 3 bases between them. CDR1 GTSNPN and CDR2 SVGIG come from the germline V gene (reference sequence). This CDR3 has 11 amino acids. The CDR3 nucleotides read TGTGCCTGGAGGTCCACAGATACGCAGTATTTT. It encodes CAWRSTDTQYF.

A few counts support this clone. The same CDR3 is also encoded by other DNA sequences in this sample. The chain combines TRBV29-1 with TRBJ2-3; no definite D call. The V gene lost 1 base and the J gene lost 3 bases, with 5 bases spanning the gap. The length of the CDR3 is 12 residues. Germline values: CDR1 SQVTM, CDR2 ANQGSEA. The CDR3 region has the DNA TGCAGCGTTGAAGGGGGAACAGATACGCAGTATTTT. This encodes CSVEGGTDTQYF.

The chain uses TRBV7-2 and TRBJ2-5, with D uncertain. Looked up from germline, CDR1 is SGHTA and CDR2 is FQGNSA. The CDR3 is made up of 10 amino acids. V was cut by 4 bases and J by 4 bases, with 1 base left in between. CDR3 DNA sequence: TGTGCCAGCAGCTCAGAGACCCAGTACTTC. It codes for CASSSETQYF.

V and J are TRBV27 and TRBJ2-7; 9 positions match TRBD1. The ends lost 6 bases at V and 3 bases at J; junction bases unmatched: 12. The CDR3 is 16 residues long. CDR1 and CDR2 (germline): MNHEY, SMNVEV (reference sequence). The CDR3 sequence: CASSRRTGATFYEQYF. The CDR3 coding sequence is TGTGCCAGCAGCCGGAGGACAGGGGCCACTTTCTACGAGCAGTACTTC.

The chain has TRBV13 and TRBJ2-1; D unresolved. Germline CDR1 and CDR2: PRHDT and FYEKMQ (reference sequence). The CDR3 has 11 residues. V lost 5 bases and J lost 6, with 5 bases in between. DNA for the CDR3: TGTGCCAGCAGCCGTACCAATGAGCAGTTCTTC. Its protein product is CASSRTNEQFF.

This chain joins TRBV7-9 and TRBJ1-1; weak D call: TRBD1 (5 bases). The CDR3 consists of 14 residues. The V gene lost 5 bases and the J gene lost 1 base, with 11 bases spanning the gap. CDR1 is SEHNR and CDR2 is FQNEAQ in the germline V gene (reference sequence). The CDR3 spells CASSEDTPNTEAFF. Here the CDR3 DNA reads TGTGCCAGCAGCGAGGACACCCCGAACACTGAAGCTTTCTTT.

This chain links TRBV30 with TRBJ1-5; 7 bases are shared with TRBD1. Germline-derived CDR1 and CDR2 are GTSNPN and SVGIG (reference sequence). V lost 5 bases, J lost 4 bases, and 5 bases stayed unmatched. This CDR3 spans 13 amino acids. CDR3 sequence: CAWGGTVNQPQHF. Written as DNA, the CDR3 is TGTGCCTGGGGGGGGACAGTTAATCAGCCCCAGCATTTT.

J is TRBJ1-2 and V is TRBV5-6; a weak D match, TRBD1 (6 bases). V shed 4 bases and J shed 8 bases, with 15 bases lying between them. The CDR3 extends over 13 amino acids. CDR1 is SGHDT, CDR2 YYEEEE, per germline. Here the CDR3 reads CASSVTGGEGYTF. CDR3 DNA sequence: TGTGCCAGCAGCGTGACCGGGGGCGAGGGCTACACCTTC.

The chain has TRBV18 and TRBJ2-1; D gene uncertain. Germline V gives CDR1 KGHSH, CDR2 LQKENI. This CDR3 has 14 amino acids. V was cut by 8 bases and J by 0 bases, with 11 bases left in between. CDR3 amino acids: CASVKVSSYNEQFF. The CDR3 coding sequence is TGTGCCAGCGTTAAAGTCAGCTCCTACAATGAGCAGTTCTTC. The variable domain in full, with the rest retrieved from reference TRBV18 and TRBJ2-1, is NAGVMQNPRHLVRRRGQEARLRCSPMKGHSHVYWYRQLPEEGLKFMVYLQKENIIDESGMPKERFSAEFPKEGPSILRIQQVVRGDSAAYFCASVKVSSYNEQFFGPGTRLTVL.

The V call is TRBV4-3, the J call TRBJ2-2; D gene unclear. There are 15 residues in the CDR3. Germline values: CDR1 LGHNA, CDR2 YSLEER. Trimming removed 0 bases from V and 6 bases from J, with 11 bases in between. Here the CDR3 DNA reads TGCGCCAGCAGCCAAGATTCCCCGGTCGCCGGGGAGCTGTTTTTT. Its protein product is CASSQDSPVAGELFF.

The rearrangement uses TRBV4-1 and TRBJ2-1; D call uncertain. The CDR3 loop spans 15 amino acids. The ends were cut back, 1 base at V and 2 bases at J, with 9 bases in the middle. Germline loops: CDR1 MGHRA, CDR2 YSYEKL. DNA for the CDR3: TGCGCCAGCAGCCAAGCTCAACAGACCTACAATGAGCAGTTCTTC. Encoded protein: CASSQAQQTYNEQFF.

CDR3 sequence: CASSQRTERDEQYF. Written as DNA, the CDR3 is TGTGCCAGCAGCCAGCGGACAGAAAGGGACGAGCAGTACTTC. The chain is built from TRBV7-9 and TRBJ2-7; D is possibly TRBD1 (6 bases). This CDR3 region has 14 residues. The germline CDR1 and CDR2 sequences are SEHNR and FQNEAQ (reference sequence). The germline V and J ends were trimmed by 5 bases and 5 bases, with 16 bases remaining between them.